The TCR beta chain described here comes from a study of blood T cell repertoires in COVID-19. Study background: Spain, Italy and the United States supplied samples that represented acute and convalescent COVID-19. T cells, B-cell-depleted T cells, or PBMCs supplied cDNA or gDNA.

Trimming removed 1 base at V and 2 bases at J, with 10 bases between. Germline V lookup: CDR1 SEHNR, CDR2 FQNEAQ (reference sequence). The CDR3 contains 15 residues. Authors' analysis steps: Estimated nucleated cell counts came from reference gene primer amplification. Sequenced by immunoSEQ multiplex PCR; TCRdb stores in-frame clones only, minus some. V and J calls and clone size come straight from that table; D and trimming were deduced from the DNA. The repertoire holds 40,000 to 65,000 clones, with around 84% as singletons. The genes are TRBV7-9 and TRBJ2-3; D is possibly TRBD2 (5 bases). The clonotype comes from an older man with active COVID-19. The sequencing sample was made of peripheral blood. DNA of the CDR3: TGTGCCAGCAGCTTAGTACTAGATATCACAGATACGCAGTATTTT. Its protein product is CASSLVLDITDTQYF.